These T cell receptor beta chains were read from a single sample in a study of blood T cell repertoires in COVID-19. Data came from immunoSEQ multiplex PCR; TCRdb stores just in-frame clones and leaves some out. The sample lists 90,000 to 130,000 clones; 70% to 90% were seen once. The sample was peripheral blood. These receptors all stem from a human donor in a cohort sampled during active COVID-19. Each CDR3 is given with its conserved first and last residue. Size values are once, few and many counts, or a class for expanded clones, and some rows have none.

cdr3_aa clone_size j_call v_call
CASSKEGNSYEQYF NA TRBJ2-7 TRBV5-4
CASSLGGATGELFF NA TRBJ2-2 TRBV5-1
CASSLAPGVYTEAFF NA TRBJ1-1 TRBV5-1
CASSLRGPATNYGYTF NA TRBJ1-2 TRBV19
CASSLQRSSYNEQFF once TRBJ2-1 TRBV19
CASSLKGGKAGANVLTF NA TRBJ2-6 TRBV7-9
CASSPRAPGAQRGTEAFF few TRBJ1-1 TRBV5-1
CASSQLKRTGQETQYF few TRBJ2-5 TRBV4-1
CASSPGRTSGEETQYF NA TRBJ2-5 TRBV11-2
CASSVQKYGYTF NA TRBJ1-2 TRBV19
CASSQGTGGSGQPQHF NA TRBJ1-5 TRBV3-1/TRBV3-2
CASSGRRSTEPQHF NA TRBJ1-5 TRBV18
CASSIARGRNQPQHF NA TRBJ1-5 TRBV19
CASSLLRDSYEQYF NA TRBJ2-7 TRBV7-2
CAISFSRQSPETEAFF once TRBJ1-1 TRBV10-3